This entry lists 32 T cell receptor beta chains sequenced from one sample in a study of shared clonotypes between healthy human individuals. Measured with immunoSEQ multiplex PCR; TCRdb has only the in-frame clones, and not every one. The sample has roughly 1,800,000 clones, about 94% seen once. Naive CD8 cells were CD45RO-negative, positively selected for CCR7, excluding terminally differentiated effector memory CD45RA+ cells. The specimen sequenced was naive CD8+ T cells sorted from blood. The receptors come from a man younger than 30 in good health.

Here the CDR3 DNA reads TGCGCCAGCAGCCCCAGCAGGGCCGTCCGGGAGCAGTACTTC. Its protein is CASSPSRAVREQYF. The chain uses TRBV4-1 and TRBJ2-7; D possibly corresponds to TRBD1 (5 bases). Trimming removed 4 bases at V and 7 bases at J, with 17 bases between. Germline CDR1 and CDR2: MGHRA and YSYEKL. The CDR3 totals 14 residues.

V and J are TRBV7-8 and TRBJ1-4, with a possible D match to TRBD1 (5 bases). There are 16 residues in the CDR3. Germline V gene lookup returns CDR1 SGHVS and CDR2 FQNEAQ. Trimming cost V 1 base and J 12 bases, with 21 bases left between them. CDR3 protein: CASSLGPSLLPGELFF. CDR3 DNA sequence: TGTGCCAGCAGCTTAGGGCCCTCACTCCTTCCGGGGGAACTGTTTTTT.

This rearrangement joins TRBV11-2 to TRBJ2-1, with 9 bases aligning to TRBD2. After removal of 2 bases from V and 4 bases from J, the junction contained 6 bases not matched to a gene. Germline V gene sequence: CDR1 SGHAT, CDR2 FQNNGV. CDR3 length equals 16 residues. In DNA, the CDR3 is TGTGCCAGCAGCTTACTAAGGACTAGCGTTTACAATGAGCAGTTCTTC. As protein: CASSLLRTSVYNEQFF.

Of note for this clone: Other DNA sequences of this sample code for an identical CDR3. The CDR3 bases are TGTGCCAGCAGTCCTGGGACAGGCGGGGATACGCAGTATTTT. This translates into CASSPGTGGDTQYF. This rearrangement joins TRBV27 to TRBJ2-3; TRBD1 matches at 8 bases. The V gene end was trimmed by 5 bases and the J gene end by 6 bases; junction bases not matched to a gene: 7. The CDR3 has 14 amino acids. Germline V gene data show CDR1 as MNHEY and CDR2 as SMNVEV (reference sequence).

This chain connects TRBV6-5 to TRBJ2-1; TRBD2 matches 7 bases. CDR1 and CDR2 (germline): MNHEY, SVGAGI. The CDR3 is 14 residues long. V was pared by 4 bases and J by 3 bases, with 3 bases of the junction left unmatched. The CDR3 sequence is CASSSGLDYNEQFF. CDR3 DNA: TGTGCCAGCAGTTCCGGACTAGACTACAATGAGCAGTTCTTC.

The chain recombines TRBV2 with TRBJ2-3; 9 positions agree with TRBD2. Per germline, CDR1 SNHLY and CDR2 FYNNEI. V dropped 8 bases and J dropped 3; count of bases not matched to a gene: 9. The CDR3 contains 15 residues. The DNA for the CDR3 is TGTGCCAGCGCCGAGGGTAGCGGGGGAACAGATACGCAGTATTTT. Translation gives CASAEGSGGTDTQYF.

This chain connects TRBV2 to TRBJ1-2; the D gene is possibly TRBD1 (6 bases). The germline V and J ends were trimmed by 8 bases and 0 bases, with 10 bases remaining between them. The CDR3 is 13 amino acids. Germline CDR1 reads SNHLY; CDR2 reads FYNNEI. The CDR3 loop is CASLDSSNYGYTF. In nucleotides, the CDR3 is TGTGCCAGCTTGGACAGCTCTAACTATGGCTACACCTTC.

Comment on this clone: This sample includes further DNA sequences coding for the same CDR3. This sequence joins TRBV4-1 and TRBJ1-2; D is ambiguous. The germline gives CDR1 MGHRA, CDR2 YSYEKL. There are 11 residues in the CDR3. Trimming stripped 3 bases from V and 8 bases from J, with 7 bases between. CDR3 protein: CASSQAGGYTF. The CDR3 nucleotides read TGCGCCAGCAGCCAGGCGGGGGGCTACACCTTC.

Comments on this clone: A much larger clone is a single base away; this may be a read error. This same CDR3 is encoded by further DNA sequences in the sample. This chain connects TRBV6-5 to TRBJ2-5; D is uncertain. With 4 bases removed from V and 3 bases from J, the gap between germline ends came to 3 bases. The CDR3 is made up of 11 amino acids. Germline assignment: CDR1 MNHEY and CDR2 SVGAGI. DNA for the CDR3: TGTGCCAGCAGTTTTGAAGAGACCCAGTACTTC. It specifies CASSFEETQYF.

This clone was picked up a small number of times. The chain is built from TRBV4-1 and TRBJ1-2; D may be TRBD1 (6 bases). V was clipped by 0 bases and J by 4 bases, with 9 bases between them. CDR3 length equals 14 residues. Per the germline V gene, CDR1 is MGHRA and CDR2 is YSYEKL. As DNA, the CDR3 is TGCGCCAGCAGCCAAGATCAAGGGGGCTATGGCTACACCTTC. As protein: CASSQDQGGYGYTF.

The chain employs TRBV7-9 and TRBJ2-5; 11 nucleotides align to TRBD1. This CDR3 has 17 amino acids. Germline trimming cut 1 base from V and 5 bases from J; bases unmatched to any gene: 9. The V gene's germline CDR1 is SEHNR and CDR2 FQNEAQ (reference sequence). CDR3 in amino acids: CASSLGTGGIKGETQYF. The CDR3 DNA is TGTGCCAGCAGCTTAGGGACAGGGGGCATCAAGGGTGAGACCCAGTACTTC. Full variable domain (remainder filled in from reference TRBV7-9 and TRBJ2-5): DTGVSQNPRHKITKRGQNVTFRCDPISEHNRLYWYRQTLGQGPEFLTYFQNEAQLEKSRLLSDRFSAERPKGSFSTLEIQRTEQGDSAMYLCASSLGTGGIKGETQYFGPGTRLLVL.

The chain is built from TRBV5-4 and TRBJ2-7, with 13 bases lining up with TRBD2. From germline, CDR1 is SGHNT and CDR2 YYREEE (reference sequence). After removal of 4 bases from V and 1 base from J, the junction contained 5 bases not matched to a gene. This CDR3 comprises 16 residues. CDR3: CASSQGLAGRSYEQYF. The CDR3 region has the DNA TGTGCCAGCAGCCAGGGACTAGCGGGAAGATCCTACGAGCAGTACTTC.

This chain connects TRBV27 to TRBJ2-1; 8 bases are a match to TRBD1. In germline, CDR1 is MNHEY, CDR2 SMNVEV (reference sequence). This CDR3 is built from 17 residues. V shed 2 bases, J shed 6 bases, and the junction held 12 bases outside the gene matches. The CDR3 DNA is TGTGCCAGCAGTTTAGTAGGTGTGCAGGGGGCTTCCAATGAGCAGTTCTTC. Translated: CASSLVGVQGASNEQFF.

This chain joins TRBV5-1 and TRBJ2-1; D is ambiguous. V dropped 0 bases and J dropped 2 bases, with 6 bases sitting between them. This CDR3 spans 14 amino acids. From germline, CDR1 is SGHRS and CDR2 YFSETQ. The CDR3 region is CASSLGETYNEQFF. CDR3 bases: TGCGCCAGCAGCTTGGGCGAAACCTACAATGAGCAGTTCTTC.

A note on this clone: Other DNA sequences within the sample encode an identical CDR3. The V and J genes are TRBV6-1 and TRBJ2-7; TRBD1 matches 12 bases. The CDR3 spans 15 residues. J was trimmed by 0 bases and V by 6 bases; bases with no gene match: 3. From germline, CDR1 is MNHNS and CDR2 SASEGT. The chain's CDR3 is CASSAGQGASYEQYF. In DNA, the CDR3 is TGTGCCAGCAGCGCGGGACAGGGGGCCTCCTACGAGCAGTACTTC.

DNA of the CDR3: TGTGCCAACCGACAAGCCCCGGGACTAGCGGGGGGGCCTAGAGAGACCCAGTACTTC. As protein: CANRQAPGLAGGPRETQYF. The chain joins TRBV2 to TRBJ2-5; 16 bases line up with TRBD2. CDR3 length: 19 amino acids. Germline-derived CDR1 and CDR2 are SNHLY and FYNNEI. V lost 10 bases, J lost 4 bases, and 18 bases stayed unmatched.

The chain is built from TRBV13 and TRBJ2-2, with 9 bases aligning to TRBD1. Trimming took 5 bases from V and 1 from J; bases not matched to a gene: 5. Germline V gene lookup returns CDR1 PRHDT and CDR2 FYEKMQ (reference sequence). The CDR3 has 16 amino acids. DNA of the CDR3: TGTGCCAGCAGCCAGACGACAGGGGGGAACACCGGGGAGCTGTTTTTT. It is translated as CASSQTTGGNTGELFF.

V and J are TRBV19 and TRBJ2-7, with D possibly being TRBD1 (6 bases). There are 15 residues in the CDR3. Germline V gene sequence: CDR1 LNHDA, CDR2 SQIVND (reference sequence). V was pared by 5 bases and J by 0 bases, with 14 bases between. The CDR3 DNA is TGTGCCAGTAGTCAGACAGGATTCAGCTCCTACGAGCAGTACTTC. Amino acid sequence: CASSQTGFSSYEQYF.

The gene calls are TRBV19 and TRBJ1-1; D is unclear. CDR1 LNHDA and CDR2 SQIVND come from the germline V gene (reference sequence). The CDR3 has 13 residues. The V and J ends lost 1 base and 2 bases respectively, with 5 bases between them. The CDR3 DNA is TGTGCCAGTAGTATAGTAGACAACACTGAAGCTTTCTTT. Protein sequence: CASSIVDNTEAFF.

To note about this clone: Other DNA variants within this sample encode the same CDR3. The chain couples TRBV9 to TRBJ2-7, with 7 nucleotides matching TRBD1. Germline V gene sequence: CDR1 SGDLS, CDR2 YYNGEE. Trimming at V came to 3 bases and at J to 5 bases, leaving 2 bases not matched to a gene. This CDR3 region has 12 residues. The CDR3 region is CASSGQGNEQYF. DNA of the CDR3: TGTGCCAGCAGCGGACAGGGTAACGAGCAGTACTTC.

This clone was seen a single time. The chain combines TRBV4-3 with TRBJ2-3; D may be TRBD1 (5 bases). The CDR3 extends over 15 amino acids. V shed 1 base and J shed 6 bases, with 14 bases lying between them. Germline-derived CDR1 and CDR2 are LGHNA and YSLEER. DNA for the CDR3: TGCGCCAGCAGCCAAGCCCTAAACTGGGGCGATACGCAGTATTTT. Translating gives CASSQALNWGDTQYF.

The chain combines TRBV15 with TRBJ2-7; a weak D match, TRBD1 (6 bases). The V gene lost 4 bases and the J gene lost 4 bases, with 11 bases spanning the gap. CDR3 length equals 13 residues. Germline-derived CDR1 and CDR2 are LNHNV and YYDKDF (reference sequence). CDR3 in amino acids: CATSTRTVYEQYF. CDR3 coding DNA: TGTGCCACCAGCACAAGGACAGTTTACGAGCAGTACTTC. The variable domain in full, with the rest retrieved from reference TRBV15 and TRBJ2-7, is DAMVIQNPRYQVTQFGKPVTLSCSQTLNHNVMYWYQQKSSQAPKLLFHYYDKDFNNEADTPDNFQSRRPNTSFCFLDIRSPGLGDTAMYLCATSTRTVYEQYFGPGTRLTVT.

The chain combines TRBV7-8 with TRBJ1-1; TRBD1 is a possible D gene (5 bases). The CDR3 length is 16 residues. The V and J ends lost 5 bases and 1 base respectively, with 17 bases between them. Germline V gene sequence: CDR1 SGHVS, CDR2 FQNEAQ. CDR3 sequence (DNA): TGTGCCAGCAGCCGTTTTGACAGTACCTGGAACACTGAAGCTTTCTTT. Translated: CASSRFDSTWNTEAFF.

This clone has just one count. Other nucleotide sequences in the sample specify the same CDR3. This chain's CDR3 is CASSIQGYSNQPQHF. CDR3 bases: TGTGCCAGTAGTATACAGGGGTATAGCAATCAGCCCCAGCATTTT. The chain links TRBV19 to TRBJ1-5; possible D gene TRBD1, 6 bases. In germline, CDR1 is LNHDA, CDR2 SQIVND (reference sequence). The germline V and J ends were trimmed by 2 bases and 0 bases, with 8 bases remaining between them. The CDR3 covers 15 residues.

This rearrangement joins TRBV28 to TRBJ1-2; TRBD1 is a possible D gene (6 bases). Trimming removed 10 bases from V and 0 bases from J, with 18 bases in between. The CDR3 spans 15 residues. CDR1 and CDR2 from the germline V gene are MDHEN and SYDVKM. The CDR3 reads CATSSRQVPNYGYTF. The CDR3 DNA follows: TGTGCCACCTCATCCCGACAGGTGCCTAACTATGGCTACACCTTC.

The chain couples TRBV6-1 to TRBJ2-1, with 11 nucleotides matching TRBD2. Germline V CDR1 and CDR2: MNHNS, SASEGT. The CDR3 sequence is 16 residues long. Losses at the gene ends were 3 bases for V and 8 bases for J; bases not matched to a gene: 9. The chain's CDR3 is CASSDPLAGVVDEQFF. DNA of the CDR3: TGTGCCAGCAGTGACCCACTAGCGGGGGTGGTAGATGAGCAGTTCTTC.

This chain uses TRBV12-5 with TRBJ1-2; D unresolved. The CDR3 has 15 amino acids. V was trimmed by 6 bases and J by 0 bases, leaving 14 bases between them. CDR1 LGHNT and CDR2 FRNRAP come from the germline V gene. DNA of the CDR3: TGTGCTAGTGGCCCCGGGGTCGGGGCTAACTATGGCTACACCTTC. It translates to CASGPGVGANYGYTF. Variable domain in full (rest from reference TRBV12-5 and TRBJ1-2): DARVTQTPRHKVTEMGQEVTMRCQPILGHNTVFWYRQTMMQGLELLAYFRNRAPLDDSGMPKDRFSAEMPDATLATLKIQPSEPRDSAVYFCASGPGVGANYGYTFGSGTRLTVV.

The chain employs TRBV10-1 and TRBJ1-5; D not certain. The CDR3 loop spans 16 amino acids. Trimming removed 5 bases at V and 1 base at J, with 15 bases between. Germline assignment: CDR1 WNHNN and CDR2 SYGVQD (reference sequence). As DNA, the CDR3 is TGCGCCAGCAGTCCTTTATGGAGGTTGAGCAATCAGCCCCAGCATTTT. Translation gives CASSPLWRLSNQPQHF.

V gene TRBV29-1 combines with J gene TRBJ1-2, with a weak D call TRBD1 (6 bases). CDR3 length: 12 residues. Trimming took 8 bases from V and 5 from J, leaving 15 bases between them. Germline loops: CDR1 SQVTM, CDR2 ANQGSEA. The CDR3 DNA reads as TGCAGCACAGAGGGGGTTGAATATGGCTACACCTTC. This translates into CSTEGVEYGYTF.

The rearrangement links TRBV23-1 to TRBJ1-5; no reliable D call. TRBV23-1 is classed as an ORF, of uncertain function. The CDR3 is 14 residues long. V was cut by 1 base and J by 2 bases, with 6 bases left in between. CDR3 nucleotides: TGCGCCAGCAGTCAATGCTTCGGCAATCAGCCCCAGCATTTT. As protein: CASSQCFGNQPQHF.

The rearrangement joins TRBV6-5 to TRBJ2-7; D gene ambiguous. Trimming stripped 2 bases from V and 2 bases from J, with 10 bases between. The CDR3 is 14 residues long. Germline V gene sequence: CDR1 MNHEY, CDR2 SVGAGI. CDR3 bases: TGTGCCAGCAGTTACGGCCATTCTGCCTACGAGCAGTACTTC. This sequence encodes CASSYGHSAYEQYF.

Worth noting for this clone: A much more abundant neighbour one base away suggests this may be a read error. This CDR3 is also generated by other DNA sequences in the sample. This chain uses TRBV5-6 with TRBJ1-1; tentatively, D is TRBD1 (5 bases). The CDR3 spans 12 residues. Germline assignment: CDR1 SGHDT and CDR2 YYEEEE. With 5 bases removed from V and 5 bases from J, the gap between germline ends came to 10 bases. The CDR3 region has the DNA TGTGCCAGCAGTTTCGGGGGGACTGAAGCTTTCTTT. This gives the protein CASSFGGTEAFF.